Following are 20 T cell receptor beta chains from one sample sequenced in a study. In TCRdb, the 5' RACE reads were re-called with MiXCR into one record per CDR3 protein. The data contain 30,000 to 40,000 distinct CDR3 sequences, under 30% of them seen just once; the ten biggest clones take up roughly 4%. Sequencing was performed on naive CD4+ T cells sorted from a lymph node. The sample's subset: naive CD4+ T cells, CD4+CD45RA+CD25-. Every receptor here comes from a female donor with breast cancer.

This sequence joins TRBV20-1 and TRBJ2-1; 14 bases are a match to TRBD2. Trimming removed 5 bases from V and 0 bases from J; junction bases left unmatched: 6. CDR3 length: 17 residues. The germline gives CDR1 DFQATT, CDR2 SNEGSKA (reference sequence). CDR3: CSAAGLAGASSYNEQFF. The CDR3 DNA reads as TGCAGTGCTGCGGGACTAGCGGGAGCGAGCTCCTACAATGAGCAGTTCTTC.

The gene calls are TRBV3-1 and TRBJ1-2; a possible D gene is TRBD1 (6 bases). CDR3 length: 14 amino acids. Germline CDR1 and CDR2: LGHDT and YNNKEL (reference sequence). The V and J ends lost 3 bases and 6 bases respectively, with 14 bases between them. In DNA form, the CDR3 reads TGTGCCAGCAGCCACGGGGGGGGGCTTAATGGCTACACCTTC. Translation gives CASSHGGGLNGYTF.

This clonotype is labeled medium-sized. The V and J genes are TRBV27 and TRBJ1-5; the D gene is possibly TRBD1 (6 bases). V was clipped by 6 bases and J by 5 bases, with 11 bases between them. This CDR3 is built from 13 residues. Germline-derived CDR1 and CDR2 are MNHEY and SMNVEV (reference sequence). CDR3: CASRGQFHQPQHF. Written as DNA, the CDR3 is TGTGCCAGCAGAGGACAGTTTCATCAGCCCCAGCATTTT.

The V and J genes are TRBV7-2 and TRBJ2-3, with 10 positions matching TRBD2. The ends lost 5 bases at V and 0 bases at J; junction bases unmatched: 5. CDR1 and CDR2 (germline): SGHTA, FQGNSA. CDR3 length: 16 amino acids. The chain's CDR3 is CASSGPTSGSTDTQYF. The CDR3 nucleotides read TGTGCCAGCAGCGGACCGACTAGCGGGAGCACAGATACGCAGTATTTT.

This clonotype was seen only a few times. The V call is TRBV5-8, the J call TRBJ2-4; maybe TRBD1 (5 bases). The germline V gene has CDR1 SGHTS and CDR2 YDEGEE. Trimming removed 2 bases from V and 0 bases from J, with 9 bases in between. This CDR3 is 15 amino acids long. The CDR3 DNA is TGTGCCAGCAGCTTAAGACAGCTAGCCAAAAACATTCAGTACTTC. Residues: CASSLRQLAKNIQYF.

V gene TRBV6-1 combines with J gene TRBJ1-1; 7 bases are shared with TRBD1. Germline loops: CDR1 MNHNS, CDR2 SASEGT. There are 16 residues in the CDR3. The trim removed 8 bases at V and 0 bases at J, leaving 12 bases unmatched. The CDR3 is CASLDRVFSVNTEAFF. Here the CDR3 DNA reads TGTGCCAGCCTTGACAGGGTTTTTTCCGTGAACACTGAAGCTTTCTTT.

The chain joins TRBV12-3 or TRBV12-4 to TRBJ1-5; 9 bases fit TRBD1. Losses at the gene ends were 6 bases for V and 6 bases for J; bases not matched to a gene: 6. There are 14 residues in the CDR3. The CDR3 bases are TGTGCCAGCAGCCCCGGGACAGGGCGTCAGCCCCAGCATTTT. It yields the protein CASSPGTGRQPQHF.

This clonotype has only a few counts. This chain joins TRBV28 and TRBJ2-7; the match to TRBD1 covers 7 bases. The V and J ends lost 5 bases and 0 bases, in that order; junction bases with no gene match: 7. The CDR3 runs to 15 residues. In germline, CDR1 is MDHEN, CDR2 SYDVKM. The CDR3 sequence is CASSGQESISYEQYF. Here the CDR3 DNA reads TGTGCCAGCAGTGGACAGGAGTCGATCTCCTACGAGCAGTACTTC.

The chain is built from TRBV7-3 and TRBJ2-3; D uncertain. Trimming left V 0 bases short and J 1 base short, with 14 bases between. Germline V lookup: CDR1 SGHTA, CDR2 FQGTGA. The CDR3 runs to 17 residues. Here the CDR3 reads CASSLTPPRRGTDTQYF. The CDR3 bases are TGTGCCAGCAGCTTAACCCCTCCTAGACGAGGCACAGATACGCAGTATTTT. Supplemented by reference TRBV7-3 and TRBJ2-3, the full variable domain reads GAGVSQTPSNKVTEKGKYVELRCDPISGHTALYWYRQSLGQGPEFLIYFQGTGAADDSGLPNDRFFAVRPEGSVSTLKIQRTERGDSAVYLCASSLTPPRRGTDTQYFGPGTRLTVL.

V gene TRBV12-3 or TRBV12-4 combines with J gene TRBJ2-1; TRBD1 aligns across 7 bases. The CDR3 covers 11 residues. Trimming at V came to 7 bases and at J to 14 bases, leaving 8 bases not matched to a gene. In DNA form, the CDR3 reads TGTGCCAGCACCGGGACAGAGAAGAAGTTCTTC. Its protein product is CASTGTEKKFF.

This clonotype was seen at least ten times. The chain recombines TRBV3-1 with TRBJ2-1, with 7 positions matching TRBD2. CDR1 LGHDT and CDR2 YNNKEL come from the germline V gene (reference sequence). The trim removed 4 bases at V and 8 bases at J, leaving 5 bases unmatched. The CDR3 covers 13 residues. The CDR3 protein is CASSPTTSDEQFF. The CDR3 DNA sequence: TGTGCCAGCAGCCCCACTACTAGCGATGAGCAGTTCTTC.

This clonotype has a single count. The chain combines TRBV6-6 with TRBJ2-3; D perhaps matches TRBD2 (6 bases). Looked up from germline, CDR1 is MNHNY and CDR2 is SVGAGI (reference sequence). This CDR3 is built from 16 residues. V gave up 6 bases and J gave up 0 bases, with 16 bases separating them. Here the CDR3 DNA reads TGTGCCAGCAGGGCGGGGCCCCATGCTAGCACAGATACGCAGTATTTT. Amino acids: CASRAGPHASTDTQYF.

This clonotype was counted at least ten times. The chain links TRBV5-1 to TRBJ2-3, with no clear D. The V end was cut by 4 bases, the J end by 2 bases, with 8 bases between. CDR3 length equals 13 residues. Germline lookup yields CDR1 SGHRS and CDR2 YFSETQ. CDR3 coding DNA: TGCGCCAGCAGCGATGGCGCCACAGATACGCAGTATTTT. This gives the protein CASSDGATDTQYF.

The chain combines TRBV5-1 with TRBJ2-1; TRBD2 matches 10 bases. The CDR3 runs 14 residues. The J segment lost 9 bases and the V segment lost 7 bases, leaving 10 bases of the junction unmatched. Germline CDR1 and CDR2: SGHRS and YFSETQ. The DNA of the CDR3 is TGCGCCAGCGAATCCAGCGGGAGGGCCACTGAGCAGTTCTTC. The encoded protein is CASESSGRATEQFF.

This clonotype showed up just a few times. V is TRBV20-1 and J is TRBJ2-2; tentatively, D is TRBD1 (6 bases). V lost 4 bases and J 6 bases, leaving 12 bases between the germline ends. The CDR3 runs 13 residues. Germline loops: CDR1 DFQATT, CDR2 SNEGSKA (reference sequence). The CDR3 DNA reads as TGCAGTGCTACAGGGGAAGGAGCCGGGGAGCTGTTTTTT. It is translated as CSATGEGAGELFF.

With regard to this clonotype: The junction shows a germline mismatch at one end, possibly a read error. For the CDR3, the DNA is TGTGCCGGCAGTTCCCAGGGTACTCGCAATCAGCCCCAGCATTTT. It is translated as CAGSSQGTRNQPQHF. This sequence joins TRBV12-3 or TRBV12-4 and TRBJ1-5; the D gene is possibly TRBD1 (5 bases). The CDR3 has 15 residues.

This clonotype was seen repeatedly, ten times or more. The chain combines TRBV5-4 with TRBJ2-1, with D unresolved. The germline V and J ends were trimmed by 1 base and 5 bases, with 7 bases remaining between them. This CDR3 region has 13 residues. CDR1 SGHNT and CDR2 YYREEE come from the germline V gene (reference sequence). The DNA of the CDR3 is TGTGCCAGCAGCTTGATACTGAACAATGAGCAGTTCTTC. This gives the protein CASSLILNNEQFF.

The rearrangement links TRBV2 to TRBJ2-3; D remains unclear. CDR1 and CDR2 (germline): SNHLY, FYNNEI. V was pared by 8 bases and J by 2 bases, with 5 bases between. The CDR3 consists of 11 residues. CDR3 bases: TGTGCCAGCCTGTACACAGATACGCAGTATTTT. Translating it yields CASLYTDTQYF.

This clonotype came up a few times. The V and J genes are TRBV29-1 and TRBJ2-7, with 7 bases aligning to TRBD1. The CDR3 length is 14 residues. The J segment lost 2 bases and the V segment lost 6 bases, leaving 10 bases of the junction unmatched. Germline CDR1 and CDR2: SQVTM and ANQGSEA. The CDR3 here is CSVAATGRTYEQYF. The CDR3 DNA is TGCAGCGTAGCCGCGACAGGGCGTACCTACGAGCAGTACTTC.

The J gene is TRBJ2-7, the V gene TRBV6-1, with D perhaps matching TRBD2 (5 bases). Trimming removed 4 bases at V and 3 bases at J, with 7 bases between. Germline lookup yields CDR1 MNHNS and CDR2 SASEGT. This CDR3 has 12 amino acids. The CDR3 region has the DNA TGTGCCAGCAGTGTACGGGGCTACGAGCAGTACTTC. Translation gives CASSVRGYEQYF.